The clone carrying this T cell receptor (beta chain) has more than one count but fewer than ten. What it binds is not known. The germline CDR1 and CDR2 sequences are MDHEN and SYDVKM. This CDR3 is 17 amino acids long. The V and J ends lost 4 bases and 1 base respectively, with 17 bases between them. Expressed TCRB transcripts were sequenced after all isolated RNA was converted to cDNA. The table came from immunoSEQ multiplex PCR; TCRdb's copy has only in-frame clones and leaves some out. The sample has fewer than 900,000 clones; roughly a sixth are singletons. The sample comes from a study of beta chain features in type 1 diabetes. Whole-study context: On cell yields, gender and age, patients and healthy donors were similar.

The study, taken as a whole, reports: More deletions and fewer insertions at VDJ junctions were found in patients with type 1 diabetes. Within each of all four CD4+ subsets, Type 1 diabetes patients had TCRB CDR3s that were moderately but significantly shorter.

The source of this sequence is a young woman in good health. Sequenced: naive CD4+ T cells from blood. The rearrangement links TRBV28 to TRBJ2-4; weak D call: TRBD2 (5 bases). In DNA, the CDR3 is TGTGCCAGCAGTTCCCCCCCCGCCCGGGGTGCCAAAAACATTCAGTACTTC. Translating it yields CASSSPPARGAKNIQYF.